Listed here are 27 T cell receptor beta chains from one sample, sequenced in a study of T cells after yellow fever vaccination. TCRdb called the 5' RACE reads again in MiXCR, with one record for every CDR3 protein. The data contain 200,000 to 300,000 distinct CDR3 sequences, 13% of them singletons. The material was CD4+ T cells sorted from PBMCs, obtained 45 days after the yellow fever booster vaccination. Receptors originate from a man in his thirties or forties who received the YFV17D yellow fever vaccine.

The chain joins TRBV5-1 to TRBJ2-1, with TRBD2 matching 10 bases. The CDR3 runs 16 residues. After removal of 0 bases from V and 8 bases from J, the junction contained 8 bases not matched to a gene. In germline, CDR1 is SGHRS, CDR2 YFSETQ. As DNA, the CDR3 is TGCGCCAGCAGCTTGGATCCTAGCGGGAGTCTCTATGAGCAGTTCTTC. This encodes CASSLDPSGSLYEQFF.

In its sample, this clonotype was seen many times. V and J are TRBV29-1 and TRBJ2-3; the match to TRBD1 covers 9 bases. CDR3 length equals 14 residues. The germline gives CDR1 SQVTM, CDR2 ANQGSEA. The J segment lost 2 bases and the V segment lost 8 bases, leaving 8 bases of the junction unmatched. CDR3 sequence: CSLKGQGFTDTQYF. The CDR3 DNA reads as TGCAGCCTCAAGGGACAGGGATTCACAGATACGCAGTATTTT.

This rearrangement joins TRBV20-1 to TRBJ1-6, with a weak D call TRBD1 (6 bases). The V gene's germline CDR1 is DFQATT and CDR2 SNEGSKA (reference sequence). The CDR3 totals 15 residues. The germline V and J ends were trimmed by 0 bases and 6 bases, with 12 bases remaining between them. Written as DNA, the CDR3 is TGCAGTGCTAGAGAGGGGGCCTTGAGTAATTCACCCCTCCACTTT. Translated: CSAREGALSNSPLHF.

Comment on this clonotype: The junction and the germline gene differ at one end; a read error may be behind it. V and J are TRBV18 and TRBJ2-1, with TRBD2 identical over 10 bases. The length of the CDR3 is 21 residues. CDR1 is KGHSH, CDR2 LQKENI, per germline. CDR3 DNA sequence: TGTGCCAGCTCACCCGAAGAGCATCGGCTAGCGGGAGTCCCATCCTCCAATGAGCAGTTCTTC. Its protein is CASSPEEHRLAGVPSSNEQFF.

This clonotype was recorded at least ten times. This chain links TRBV5-1 with TRBJ2-7; a weak D match, TRBD1 (5 bases). The CDR3 extends over 15 amino acids. Trimming removed 4 bases from V and 6 bases from J, with 20 bases in between. Per the germline V gene, CDR1 is SGHRS and CDR2 is YFSETQ. CDR3 amino acids: CASSKYTGQPTEQYF. CDR3 DNA: TGCGCCAGCAGCAAATACACCGGACAACCTACCGAGCAGTACTTC.

In this sample, this clonotype turned up many times. This chain links TRBV7-2 with TRBJ2-7; TRBD1 might be the D (6 bases). The germline V gene has CDR1 SGHTA and CDR2 FQGNSA. Trimming shortened V by 5 bases and J by 2 bases, and 13 bases separated the two germline ends. The CDR3 consists of 14 residues. The CDR3 bases are TGTGCCAGCAGCCAAGGACAGTCTACCTACGAGCAGTACTTC. It translates to CASSQGQSTYEQYF.

This clonotype was detected only a few times. The CDR3 reads CSARDGIYGYTF. DNA of the CDR3: TGCAGTGCTAGAGATGGGATCTATGGCTACACCTTC. V is TRBV20-1 and J is TRBJ1-2; D unresolved. The CDR3 extends over 12 amino acids. Per the germline V gene, CDR1 is DFQATT and CDR2 is SNEGSKA (reference sequence). The germline V and J ends were trimmed by 0 bases and 4 bases, with 6 bases remaining between them.

J is TRBJ2-1 and V is TRBV5-4, with 8 nucleotides matching TRBD2. Per germline, CDR1 SGHNT and CDR2 YYREEE (reference sequence). This CDR3 region has 13 residues. J gave up 7 bases and V 5 bases, and 5 bases lay outside the gene matches. The CDR3 DNA is TGTGCCAGCAGTCCGGGACTAGTGAATGAGCAGTTCTTC. Its protein product is CASSPGLVNEQFF. Full variable domain (rest looked up from reference TRBV5-4 and TRBJ2-1): ETGVTQSPTHLIKTRGQQVTLRCSSQSGHNTVSWYQQALGQGPQFIFQYYREEENGRGNFPPRFSGLQFPNYSSELNVNALELDDSALYLCASSPGLVNEQFFGPGTRLTVL.

In this sample, this clonotype turned up a few times. The chain carries TRBV9 and TRBJ2-1, with D uncertain. Looked up from germline, CDR1 is SGDLS and CDR2 is YYNGEE. V lost 0 bases and J lost 7, with 14 bases in between. The CDR3 extends over 15 amino acids. The CDR3: CASSVVSSIPNEQFF. The DNA of the CDR3 is TGTGCCAGCAGCGTAGTATCGTCGATCCCGAATGAGCAGTTCTTC.

This clonotype was seen a few times. The chain employs TRBV20-1 and TRBJ2-1, with 14 bases matching TRBD2. CDR3 length equals 15 residues. Per the germline V gene, CDR1 is DFQATT and CDR2 is SNEGSKA (reference sequence). The trim removed 5 bases at V and 10 bases at J, leaving 10 bases unmatched. The CDR3, as DNA: TGCAGTGCTCCCCGACTAGCGGGGGGGAGCGACGAGCAGTTCTTC. Translated: CSAPRLAGGSDEQFF.

The chain joins TRBV12-3 or TRBV12-4 to TRBJ1-4; unclear D gene. Trimming cost V 2 bases and J 8 bases, with 9 bases left between them. CDR3 size: 13 residues. The CDR3 region has the DNA TGTGCCAGCAGTTTACTTCCAGTCGAAAAACTGTTTTTT. Translated, it gives CASSLLPVEKLFF.

CDR3 sequence reads: CASGEPGANVLTF. In DNA form, the CDR3 reads TGTGCCAGCGGGGAGCCTGGGGCCAACGTCCTGACTTTC. The chain combines TRBV5-4 with TRBJ2-6; D may be TRBD2 (5 bases). Deletions cut 7 bases from V and 2 bases from J, with 7 bases between. Per the germline V gene, CDR1 is SGHNT and CDR2 is YYREEE (reference sequence). The CDR3 contains 13 residues.

The genes are TRBV6-2 or TRBV6-3 and TRBJ2-2; 8 bases are a match to TRBD2. Germline trimming cut 2 bases from V and 4 bases from J; bases unmatched to any gene: 6. In germline, CDR1 is MNHEY, CDR2 SVGEGT. The CDR3 consists of 16 residues. CDR3 coding DNA: TGTGCCAGCAGTTACCGCGGGACTAGTGGCACCGGGGAGCTGTTTTTT. Amino acid sequence: CASSYRGTSGTGELFF.

This rearrangement joins TRBV12-3 or TRBV12-4 to TRBJ1-1; D unresolved. V gave up 6 bases and J gave up 0 bases, with 11 bases separating them. This CDR3 region has 14 residues. CDR3 amino acids: CASRAQNMNTEAFF. In DNA form, the CDR3 reads TGTGCCAGCAGGGCACAGAACATGAACACTGAAGCTTTCTTT.

In this sample, this clonotype turned up a few times. The rearrangement links TRBV28 to TRBJ2-1; D may match TRBD1 or TRBD2 (5 bases each). V lost 6 bases, J lost 5 bases, and 14 bases lay in between. CDR3 length: 14 amino acids. Germline values: CDR1 MDHEN, CDR2 SYDVKM. CDR3 in amino acids: CASSDGTKNNEQFF. The CDR3 coding sequence is TGTGCCAGCAGCGACGGGACCAAAAACAATGAGCAGTTCTTC.

This clonotype occurred a few times. The chain employs TRBV24-1 and TRBJ1-1; D gene uncertain. CDR1 and CDR2 from the germline V gene are KGHDR and SFDVKD. The CDR3 runs 13 residues. The V end lost 1 base, the J end lost 2 bases, and 4 bases lay between the germline ends. CDR3 nucleotide sequence: TGTGCCACCAGTGATTTCGCCAACACTGAAGCTTTCTTT. It codes for CATSDFANTEAFF.

This sequence joins TRBV24-1 and TRBJ2-3; D is unclear. The germline V gene encodes CDR1 KGHDR and CDR2 SFDVKD. CDR3 length: 12 residues. Trimming took off 4 bases at V and 11 bases at J, with 12 bases between the two ends. DNA of the CDR3: TGTGCCACCAGTGAGGGCAGAGTTAGGCAGTATTTT. It codes for CATSEGRVRQYF.

The sample holds a few counts of this clonotype. V gene TRBV7-3 combines with J gene TRBJ2-6; D remains ambiguous. The germline V gene has CDR1 SGHTA and CDR2 FQGTGA. This CDR3 has 15 amino acids. The V gene lost 4 bases and the J gene lost 1 base, with 8 bases spanning the gap. CDR3 sequence reads: CASSSSRSGANVLTF. CDR3 coding DNA: TGTGCCAGCAGCTCCTCGCGATCTGGGGCCAACGTCCTGACTTTC.

The rearrangement uses TRBV12-3 or TRBV12-4 and TRBJ2-1; D not resolved. This CDR3 is 14 amino acids long. Between the trimmed V and J ends, which lost 3 bases and 5 bases, there was a span of 11 bases. The CDR3 DNA reads as TGTGCCAGCAGTTTTAGTAACGGAAACAATGAGCAGTTCTTC. Protein sequence: CASSFSNGNNEQFF.

This clonotype was counted between two and nine times. The chain combines TRBV7-3 with TRBJ2-1; 11 bases fit TRBD1. The CDR3 has 17 residues. Looked up from germline, CDR1 is SGHTA and CDR2 is FQGTGA. The V and J ends lost 4 bases and 2 bases, in that order; junction bases with no gene match: 7. CDR3 sequence (DNA): TGTGCCAGCAGCTCCTCAAGGACAGGGGGCCCCTACAATGAGCAGTTCTTC. As protein: CASSSSRTGGPYNEQFF.

This clonotype was seen only a few times. The gene calls are TRBV6-2 or TRBV6-3 and TRBJ2-7; a weak D match, TRBD1 (5 bases). The germline CDR1 and CDR2 sequences are MNHEY and SVGEGT. Trimming removed 9 bases at V and 6 bases at J, with 15 bases between. The CDR3 is 12 amino acids. The CDR3 reads CASSDIESEQYF. The CDR3 DNA reads TGTGCCAGTTCGGACATCGAGAGCGAGCAGTACTTC.

This clonotype was picked up a small number of times. The genes are TRBV20-1 and TRBJ1-1; 11 bases match TRBD1. With V trimmed by 2 bases and J by 4 bases, 6 bases remained unmatched. CDR3 length: 15 residues. Germline CDR1 reads DFQATT; CDR2 reads SNEGSKA (reference sequence). CDR3 DNA: TGCAGTGCTAGATTCTGGGGGACAGGGGGCACTGAAGCTTTCTTT. Translating gives CSARFWGTGGTEAFF.

This clonotype was counted between two and nine times. The chain has TRBV29-1 and TRBJ2-1; a possible D gene is TRBD1 (5 bases). CDR3 length equals 12 residues. Trimming pared 3 bases from V and 8 bases from J, leaving 11 bases between. Germline lookup yields CDR1 SQVTM and CDR2 ANQGSEA. The CDR3 loop reads CSVDGRVDEQFF. In DNA, the CDR3 is TGCAGCGTTGACGGCAGGGTAGATGAGCAGTTCTTC.

Many counts were recorded for this clonotype. The V gene is TRBV20-1, the J gene TRBJ1-4; D might be TRBD1 (5 bases). This CDR3 contains 12 residues. CDR1 is DFQATT, CDR2 SNEGSKA, per germline (reference sequence). The germline V and J ends were trimmed by 3 bases and 7 bases, with 9 bases remaining between them. The CDR3 bases are TGCAGTGCTAGCCGGGACCTTGAAAAACTGTTTTTT. Its protein is CSASRDLEKLFF.

This clonotype has just a few counts. The chain is built from TRBV7-2 and TRBJ1-5; 7 bases map to TRBD1. Germline loops: CDR1 SGHTA, CDR2 FQGNSA. V dropped 0 bases and J dropped 6; count of bases not matched to a gene: 8. This CDR3 has 16 amino acids. As DNA, the CDR3 is TGTGCCAGCAGCTTAGCGAACAGGGGATTAAGTCAGCCCCAGCATTTT. Translated: CASSLANRGLSQPQHF.

This clonotype has only a few counts. The chain carries TRBV6-5 and TRBJ1-6, with TRBD1 as a possible D gene (6 bases). The length of the CDR3 is 16 residues. Deletions cut 4 bases from V and 10 bases from J, with 20 bases between. Germline CDR1 is MNHEY and CDR2 is SVGAGI. The CDR3 sequence is CASSSPMDSYSSPLHF. The DNA for the CDR3 is TGTGCCAGCAGTTCCCCGATGGACAGCTATAGCTCACCCCTCCACTTT.

In this sample, this clonotype turned up a few times. The gene calls are TRBV12-3 or TRBV12-4 and TRBJ2-5; D is possibly TRBD2 (6 bases). The CDR3 spans 13 residues. Trimming took off 7 bases at V and 5 bases at J, with 14 bases between the two ends. The CDR3: CASTRIGGETQYF. DNA for the CDR3: TGTGCCAGCACCCGGATTGGAGGGGAGACCCAGTACTTC.